This T cell receptor beta chain was sequenced in a study of PD-1 blockade in classical Hodgkin lymphoma. Profiled with immunoSEQ multiplex PCR; TCRdb holds only in-frame clones, not every one. The sample yields just over 60,000 clones, approximately 88% seen once. The patients all showed relapse after autologous stem cell transplantation, while their brentuximab vedotin exposure varied. The V end lost 5 bases, the J end lost 9 bases, and 11 bases lay between the germline ends. Germline values: CDR1 LNHDA, CDR2 SQIVND (reference sequence). The CDR3 runs to 12 residues. Sequenced material: peripheral blood mononuclear cells (PBMCs), taken at baseline. The source is a human donor with classical Hodgkin lymphoma. J is TRBJ2-1 and V is TRBV19; D is unresolved. The CDR3 loop is CASSPRWSEQFF. For the CDR3, the DNA is TGTGCCAGTAGTCCCAGATGGAGTGAGCAGTTCTTC.